This T cell receptor (beta chain) comes out of a study of shared clonotypes between healthy human individuals. As for the study in general: Donors had three CD4 naive, three CD4 memory, two CD8 naive and one CD8 memory plate apiece.

Trimming cost V 6 bases and J 0 bases; bases outside gene matches: 8. The germline gives CDR1 SEHNR, CDR2 FQNEAQ (reference sequence). The CDR3 totals 17 residues. Here immunoSEQ multiplex PCR was the method, and the copy in TCRdb shows in-frame clones only, minus some. This repertoire shows approximately 640,000 clones, around 72% found once; its top ten account for around 1.8%. Donors included only healthy HIV-negative adults lacking recent acute infections or vaccinations. CD4+ cell separation produced CD45RA+ naive and CD45RA-negative memory subsets. The source is a woman aged 25 to 39 in good health. The chain has TRBV7-9 and TRBJ2-4, with TRBD1 matching over 10 bases. Material: memory CD4+ T cells sorted from blood. As to subset: CD45RA-negative fraction. Here the CDR3 reads CASRPGQGDLAKNIQYF. In DNA, the CDR3 is TGTGCCAGCAGACCCGGACAGGGGGATTTAGCCAAAAACATTCAGTACTTC. Variable domain in full (rest from reference TRBV7-9 and TRBJ2-4): DTGVSQNPRHKITKRGQNVTFRCDPISEHNRLYWYRQTLGQGPEFLTYFQNEAQLEKSRLLSDRFSAERPKGSFSTLEIQRTEQGDSAMYLCASRPGQGDLAKNIQYFGAGTRLSVL.